This T cell receptor beta chain was documented in a study of regulatory T cells in long-lasting Graves disease. This clonotype was recorded at least ten times. The junction departs from germline at one end; a sequencing error may be responsible. The germline V gene has CDR1 SGHRS and CDR2 YFSETQ. The CDR3 sequence is 13 residues long. CDR3 regions were amplified by Arm-PCR using iRepertoire HTBI primers to build TCR beta libraries. TCRdb reanalysed the multiplex PCR reads using MiXCR and keeps one entry per CDR3 protein. The repertoire holds about 350,000 distinct CDR3 sequences, with around 15% as singletons. Noted time point: newly diagnosed GD, antithyroid drugs for less than 3 months. PBMCs were the source of the RNA used for TCR sequencing. A further study also used this sample, focusing on T cells in Graves' hyperthyroidism and ophthalmopathy. That study adds: Most thyroid clonotypes that were expanded above 0.001 also turned up in blood.

This chain uses TRBV5-1 with TRBJ2-5; TRBD1 aligns across 7 bases. This specimen consisted of peripheral blood mononuclear cells (PBMCs), obtained at new diagnosis, from a patient treated with antithyroid drugs. The sequence derives from a woman between 18 and 30 years old with Graves disease. The CDR3 here is CASSLVGQETQYF. In nucleotides, the CDR3 is TGTGCCAGCAGCTTAGTGGGACAGGAGACCCAGTACTTC. Drawing the rest from reference TRBV5-1 and TRBJ2-5, the complete variable domain is KAGVTQTPRYLIKTRGQQVTLSCSPISGHRSVSWYQQTPGQGLQFLFEYFSETQRNKGNFPGRFSGRQFSNSRSEMNVSTLELGDSALYLCASSLVGQETQYFGPGTRLLVL.